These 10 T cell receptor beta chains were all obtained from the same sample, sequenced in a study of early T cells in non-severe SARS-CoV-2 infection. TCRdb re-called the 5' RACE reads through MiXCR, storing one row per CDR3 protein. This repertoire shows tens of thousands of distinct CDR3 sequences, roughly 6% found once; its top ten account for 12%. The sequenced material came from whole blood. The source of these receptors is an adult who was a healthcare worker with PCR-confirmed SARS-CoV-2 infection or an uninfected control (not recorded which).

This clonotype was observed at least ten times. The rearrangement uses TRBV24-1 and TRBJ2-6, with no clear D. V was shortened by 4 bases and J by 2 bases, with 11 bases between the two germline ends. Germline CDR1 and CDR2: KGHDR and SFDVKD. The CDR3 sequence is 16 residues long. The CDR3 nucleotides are TGTGCCACCAGTGACTCATCCCTTACTGGGGCCAACGTCCTGACTTTC. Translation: CATSDSSLTGANVLTF.

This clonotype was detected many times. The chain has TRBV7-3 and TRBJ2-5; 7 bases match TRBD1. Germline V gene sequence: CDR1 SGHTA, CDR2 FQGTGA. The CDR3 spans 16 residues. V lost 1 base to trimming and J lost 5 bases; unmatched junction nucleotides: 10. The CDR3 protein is CASSLMGQGVAETQYF. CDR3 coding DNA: TGTGCCAGCAGCTTAATGGGGCAGGGGGTAGCGGAGACCCAGTACTTC.

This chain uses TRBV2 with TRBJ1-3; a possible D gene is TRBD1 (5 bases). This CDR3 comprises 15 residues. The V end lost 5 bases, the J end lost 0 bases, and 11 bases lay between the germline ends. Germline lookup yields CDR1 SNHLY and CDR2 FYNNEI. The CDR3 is CASSTGRSSGNTIYF. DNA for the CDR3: TGTGCCAGCAGTACAGGACGGAGCTCTGGAAACACCATATATTTT.

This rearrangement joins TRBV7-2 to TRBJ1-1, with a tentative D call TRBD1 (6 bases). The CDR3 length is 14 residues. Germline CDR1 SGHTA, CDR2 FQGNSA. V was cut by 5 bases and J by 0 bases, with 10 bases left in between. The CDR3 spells CASSAGQMNTEAFF. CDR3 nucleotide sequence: TGTGCCAGCAGCGCAGGACAGATGAACACTGAAGCTTTCTTT.

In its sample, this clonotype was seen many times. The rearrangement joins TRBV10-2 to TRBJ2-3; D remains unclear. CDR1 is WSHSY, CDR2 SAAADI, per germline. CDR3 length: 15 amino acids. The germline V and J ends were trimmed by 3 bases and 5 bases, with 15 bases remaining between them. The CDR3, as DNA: TGCGCCAGCAGTGAAAGTCCTGTACGGGTAGATACGCAGTATTTT. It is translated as CASSESPVRVDTQYF.

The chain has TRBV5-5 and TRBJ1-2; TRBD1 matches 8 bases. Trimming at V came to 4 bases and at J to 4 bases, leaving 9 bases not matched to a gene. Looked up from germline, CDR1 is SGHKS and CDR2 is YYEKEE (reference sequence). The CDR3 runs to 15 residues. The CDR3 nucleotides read TGTGCCAGCAGCCTCGACAGGGGAACTAGCTATGGCTACACCTTC. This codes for CASSLDRGTSYGYTF.

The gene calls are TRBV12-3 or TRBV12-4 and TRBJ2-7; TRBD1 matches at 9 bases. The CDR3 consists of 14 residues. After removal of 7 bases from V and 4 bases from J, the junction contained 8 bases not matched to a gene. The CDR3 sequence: CASTNRDREYEQYF. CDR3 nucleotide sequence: TGTGCCAGCACCAACCGGGACAGGGAGTACGAGCAGTACTTC.

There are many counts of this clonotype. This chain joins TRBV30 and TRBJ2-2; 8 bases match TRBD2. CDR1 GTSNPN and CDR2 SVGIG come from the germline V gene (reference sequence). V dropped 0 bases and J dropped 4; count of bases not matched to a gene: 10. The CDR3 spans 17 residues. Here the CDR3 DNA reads TGTGCCTGGAGTGTACCCCGGGGGGGCCGAAGCACCGGGGAGCTGTTTTTT. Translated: CAWSVPRGGRSTGELFF.

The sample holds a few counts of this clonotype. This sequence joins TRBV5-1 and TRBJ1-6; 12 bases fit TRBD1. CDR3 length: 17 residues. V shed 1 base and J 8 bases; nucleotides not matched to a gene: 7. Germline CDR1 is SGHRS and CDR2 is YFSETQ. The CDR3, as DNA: TGCGCCAGCAGCTTGTATGGGACAGGGGGCCGGGATTCACCCCTCCACTTT. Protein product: CASSLYGTGGRDSPLHF.

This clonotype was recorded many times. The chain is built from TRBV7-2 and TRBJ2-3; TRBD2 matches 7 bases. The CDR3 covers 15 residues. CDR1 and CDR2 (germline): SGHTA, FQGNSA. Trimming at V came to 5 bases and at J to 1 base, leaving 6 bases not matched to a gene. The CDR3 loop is CASSVDSGGTDTQYF. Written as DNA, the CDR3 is TGTGCCAGCAGCGTTGACAGCGGGGGCACAGATACGCAGTATTTT.